These T cell receptor beta chains were read from a single sample in a study of technical replicates of blood from several donors. Produced via immunoSEQ multiplex PCR; TCRdb's table is partial and in-frame only. Seen here are about 100,000 clones, approximately 96% observed once, and the top ten hold about 0.24%. The sequencing sample was made of T cells isolated from PBMCs. The receptors come from a human donor in good health. The CDR3 runs from the conserved cysteine through the conserved F or W. The D gene is left open where the match is weak. The size entry is marked missing in some rows and otherwise reads once, few, many or a size class.

v_gene	d_gene	abundance	j_gene	CDR3aa	CDR3nt
TRBV19	TRBD2	.	TRBJ2-1	CASQGTGLAGVYEQFF	TGTGCCAGCCAAGGAACTGGACTAGCGGGAGTCTATGAGCAGTTCTTC
TRBV28	TRBD2	.	TRBJ2-2	CASSLWNLAGGPGELFF	TGTGCCAGCAGTTTATGGAATCTAGCGGGAGGCCCCGGGGAGCTGTTTTTT
TRBV19	TRBD2	.	TRBJ2-7	CASGVSGLGAYEQYF	TGTGCCAGTGGAGTATCCGGACTAGGTGCCTACGAGCAGTACTTC
TRBV27	.	.	TRBJ1-5	CASSLNGPGPQHF	TGTGCCAGCAGTTTAAATGGGCCCGGGCCCCAGCATTTT
TRBV5-6	TRBD1	.	TRBJ1-4	CASSYSGTGVSTNEKLFF	TGTGCCAGCAGCTACTCCGGGACAGGGGTCTCAACTAATGAAAAACTGTTTTTT
TRBV6-6	TRBD1	.	TRBJ1-1	CASSPSGGTEAFF	TGTGCCAGCAGCCCATCAGGGGGCACTGAAGCTTTCTTT
TRBV2	.	.	TRBJ1-1	CASSAERTEAFF	TGTGCCAGCAGTGCTGAGAGGACTGAAGCTTTCTTT
TRBV7-9	TRBD1	.	TRBJ1-2	CASSPRTGGGGYTF	TGTGCCAGCAGCCCTAGGACAGGGGGAGGAGGCTACACCTTC
TRBV5-6	TRBD2	.	TRBJ2-7	CASRSLAGPLYEQYF	TGTGCCAGCAGATCACTAGCGGGCCCCCTCTACGAGCAGTACTTC
TRBV30	.	.	TRBJ2-7	CAVHGPGQPSYEQYF	TGTGCCGTCCATGGACCGGGACAACCCTCCTACGAGCAGTACTTC
TRBV19	TRBD2	.	TRBJ2-2	CASSMERDLNTGELFF	TGTGCCAGTAGTATGGAGCGGGACCTGAACACCGGGGAGCTGTTTTTT
TRBV5-1	TRBD1	.	TRBJ2-3	CASSWGTGDTQYF	TGCGCCAGCAGCTGGGGGACAGGGGATACGCAGTATTTT
TRBV9	TRBD2	few	TRBJ2-2	CASSEGLAGGTGELFF	TGTGCCAGCAGCGAAGGACTAGCGGGAGGGACCGGGGAGCTGTTTTTT
TRBV18	TRBD1	.	TRBJ1-4	CASSPYFRDSVEKLFF	TGTGCCAGCTCACCCTATTTCCGGGACAGCGTCGAAAAACTGTTTTTT
TRBV7-6	.	.	TRBJ2-7	CASSPGTATYEQYF	TGTGCCAGCAGCCCCGGGACTGCTACCTACGAGCAGTACTTC
TRBV6-8	.	.	TRBJ2-3	CASRIGGSLLNLSTDTQYF	TGTGCCAGCAGGATTGGGGGGAGCCTACTCAATCTCAGCACAGATACGCAGTATTTT